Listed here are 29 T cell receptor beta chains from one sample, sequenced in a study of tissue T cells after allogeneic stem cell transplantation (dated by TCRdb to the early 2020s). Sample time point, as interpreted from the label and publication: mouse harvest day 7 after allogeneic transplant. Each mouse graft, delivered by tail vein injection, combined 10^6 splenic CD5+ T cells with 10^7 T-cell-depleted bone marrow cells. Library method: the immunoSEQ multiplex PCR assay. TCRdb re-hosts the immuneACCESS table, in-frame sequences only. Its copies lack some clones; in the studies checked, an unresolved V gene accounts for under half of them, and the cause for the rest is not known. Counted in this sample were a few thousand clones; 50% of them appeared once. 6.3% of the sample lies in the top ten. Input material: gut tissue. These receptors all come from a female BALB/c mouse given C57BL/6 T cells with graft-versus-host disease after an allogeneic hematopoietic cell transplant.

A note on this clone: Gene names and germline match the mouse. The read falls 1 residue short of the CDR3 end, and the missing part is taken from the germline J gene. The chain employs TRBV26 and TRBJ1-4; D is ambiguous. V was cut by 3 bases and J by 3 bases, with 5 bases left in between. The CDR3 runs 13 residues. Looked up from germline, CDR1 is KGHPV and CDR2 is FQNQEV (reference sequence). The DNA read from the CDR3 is TGTGCCAGCAGTCTTTCAGCCAACGAAAGATTATTT. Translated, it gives CASSLSANERLF. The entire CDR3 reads CASSLSANERLFF.

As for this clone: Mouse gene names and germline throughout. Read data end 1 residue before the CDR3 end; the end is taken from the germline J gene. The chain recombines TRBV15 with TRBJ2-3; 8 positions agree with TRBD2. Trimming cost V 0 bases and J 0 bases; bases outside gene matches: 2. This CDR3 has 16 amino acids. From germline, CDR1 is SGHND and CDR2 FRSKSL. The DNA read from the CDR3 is TGTGCCAGCAGTTTAGCGGGGGGGCCTAGTGCAGAAACGCTGTAT. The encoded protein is CASSLAGGPSAETLY. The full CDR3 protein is CASSLAGGPSAETLYF.

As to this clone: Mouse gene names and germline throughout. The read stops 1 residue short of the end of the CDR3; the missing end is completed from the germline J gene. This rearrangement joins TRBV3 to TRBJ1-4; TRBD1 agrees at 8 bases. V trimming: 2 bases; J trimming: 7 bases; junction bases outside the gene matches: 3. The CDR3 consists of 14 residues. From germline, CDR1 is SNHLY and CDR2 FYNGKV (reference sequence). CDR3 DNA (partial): TGTGCCAGCAGCTTACAGGGGGCGGGCGAAAGATTATTT. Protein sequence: CASSLQGAGERLF. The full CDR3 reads CASSLQGAGERLFF.

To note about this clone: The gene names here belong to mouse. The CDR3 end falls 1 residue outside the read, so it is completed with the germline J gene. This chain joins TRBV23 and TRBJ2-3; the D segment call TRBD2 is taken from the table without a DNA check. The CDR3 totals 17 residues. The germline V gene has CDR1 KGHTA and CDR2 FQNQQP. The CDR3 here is CSSSQSVGGPSAETLYF. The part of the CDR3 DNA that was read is TGCTCCAGCAGTCAATCGGTGGGGGGTCCTAGTGCAGAAACGCTGTAT.

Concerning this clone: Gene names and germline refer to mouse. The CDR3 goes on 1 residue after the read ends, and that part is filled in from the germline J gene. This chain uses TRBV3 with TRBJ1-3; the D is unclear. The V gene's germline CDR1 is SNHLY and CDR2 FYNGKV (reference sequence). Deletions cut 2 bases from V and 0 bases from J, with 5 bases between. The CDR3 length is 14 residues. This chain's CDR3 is CASSLLDSGNTLYF. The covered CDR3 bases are TGTGCCAGCAGCTTATTAGATTCTGGAAATACGCTCTAT.

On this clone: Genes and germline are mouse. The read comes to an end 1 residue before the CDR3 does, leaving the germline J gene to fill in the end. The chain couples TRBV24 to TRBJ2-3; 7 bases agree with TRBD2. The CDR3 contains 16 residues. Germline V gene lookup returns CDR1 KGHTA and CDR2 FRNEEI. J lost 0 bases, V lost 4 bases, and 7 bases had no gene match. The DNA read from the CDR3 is TGTGCCAGCAGTCCCTCGACTGGGTCTAGTGCAGAAACGCTGTAT. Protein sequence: CASSPSTGSSAETLY. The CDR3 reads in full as CASSPSTGSSAETLYF.

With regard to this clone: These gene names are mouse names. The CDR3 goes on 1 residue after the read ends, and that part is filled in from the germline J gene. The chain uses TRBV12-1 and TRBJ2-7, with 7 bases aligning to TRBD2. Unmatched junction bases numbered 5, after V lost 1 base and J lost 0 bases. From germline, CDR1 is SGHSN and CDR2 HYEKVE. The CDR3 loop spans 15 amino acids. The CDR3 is CASSLGGVSSYEQYF. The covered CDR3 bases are TGTGCCAGCTCTCTGGGGGGGGTGAGCTCCTATGAACAGTAC.

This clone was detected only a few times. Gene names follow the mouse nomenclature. Incomplete CDR3 DNA: TGTGCTAGCAGTTGGGACACCTATGCTGAGCAGTTC. Translating gives CASSWDTYAEQF. The whole CDR3 sequence is CASSWDTYAEQFF. This chain links TRBV29 with TRBJ2-1; tentative D call: TRBD1 (6 bases). The read ends 1 residue before the CDR3 terminus; that terminus is restored from the germline J gene. V shed 4 bases and J shed 3 bases, with 7 bases lying between them. From germline, CDR1 is MSHET and CDR2 SYDVDS. This CDR3 contains 13 residues.

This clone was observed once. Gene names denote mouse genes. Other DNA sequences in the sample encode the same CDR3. The sequenced CDR3 bases are TGTGCCTGGAGTCTAGGGACTGGGGGCTATGAACAGTAC. This gives the protein CAWSLGTGGYEQY. The whole CDR3 region reads CAWSLGTGGYEQYF. The chain joins TRBV31 to TRBJ2-7, with 11 nucleotides matching TRBD2. The read falls 1 residue short of the CDR3 end, and the missing part is taken from the germline J gene. V dropped 0 bases and J dropped 3; count of bases not matched to a gene: 1. Germline values: CDR1 GKSSPN, CDR2 SITVG. CDR3 length equals 14 residues.

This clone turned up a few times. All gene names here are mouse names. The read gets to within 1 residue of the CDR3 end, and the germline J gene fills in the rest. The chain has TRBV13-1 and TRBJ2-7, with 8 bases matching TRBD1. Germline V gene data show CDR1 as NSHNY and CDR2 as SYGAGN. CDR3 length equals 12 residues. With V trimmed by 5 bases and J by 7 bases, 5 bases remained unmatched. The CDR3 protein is CASSPRGREQYF. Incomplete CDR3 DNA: TGTGCCAGCAGCCCCAGGGGGCGCGAACAGTAC.

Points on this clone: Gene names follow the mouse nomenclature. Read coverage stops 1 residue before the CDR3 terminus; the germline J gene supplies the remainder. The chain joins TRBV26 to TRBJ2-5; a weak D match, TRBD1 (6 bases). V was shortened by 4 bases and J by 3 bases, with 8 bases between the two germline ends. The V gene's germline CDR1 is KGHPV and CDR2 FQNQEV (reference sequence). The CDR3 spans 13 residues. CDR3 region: CASSPGQQDTQYF. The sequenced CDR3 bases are TGTGCCAGCAGTCCCGGACAGCAAGACACCCAGTAC.

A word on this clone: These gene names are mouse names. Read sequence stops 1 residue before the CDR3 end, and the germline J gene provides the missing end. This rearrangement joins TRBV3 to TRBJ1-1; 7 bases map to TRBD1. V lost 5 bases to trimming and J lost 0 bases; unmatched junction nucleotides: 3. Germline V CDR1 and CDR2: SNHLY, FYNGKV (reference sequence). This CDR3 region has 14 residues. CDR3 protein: CASSLGTANTEVFF. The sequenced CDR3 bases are TGTGCCAGCAGCCTCGGGACAGCAAACACAGAAGTCTTC.

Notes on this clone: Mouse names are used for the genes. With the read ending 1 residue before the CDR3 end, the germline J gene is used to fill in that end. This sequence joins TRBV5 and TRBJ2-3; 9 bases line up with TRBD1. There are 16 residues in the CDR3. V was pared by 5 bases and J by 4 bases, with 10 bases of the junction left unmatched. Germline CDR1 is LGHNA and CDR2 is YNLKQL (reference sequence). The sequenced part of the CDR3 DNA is TGTGCCAGCAGCTCAGAGAGGGGACAGGGACCAGAAACGCTGTAT. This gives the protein CASSSERGQGPETLY. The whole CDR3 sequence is CASSSERGQGPETLYF.

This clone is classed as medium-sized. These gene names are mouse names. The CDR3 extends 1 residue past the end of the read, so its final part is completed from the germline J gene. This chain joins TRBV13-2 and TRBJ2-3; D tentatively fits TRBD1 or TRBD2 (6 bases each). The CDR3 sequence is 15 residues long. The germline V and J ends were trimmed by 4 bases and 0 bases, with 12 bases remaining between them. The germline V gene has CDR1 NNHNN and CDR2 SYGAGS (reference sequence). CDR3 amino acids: CASGLGGTSAETLYF. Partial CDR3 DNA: TGTGCCAGCGGTCTTGGGGGCACTAGTGCAGAAACGCTGTAT.

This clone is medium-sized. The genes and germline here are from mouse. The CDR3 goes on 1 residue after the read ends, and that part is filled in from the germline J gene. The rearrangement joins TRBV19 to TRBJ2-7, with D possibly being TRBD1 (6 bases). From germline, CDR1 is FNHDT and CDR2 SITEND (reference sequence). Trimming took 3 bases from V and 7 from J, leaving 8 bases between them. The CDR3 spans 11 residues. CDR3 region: CASSTGEEQYF. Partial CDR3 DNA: TGTGCCAGCAGTACAGGGGAAGAACAGTAC.

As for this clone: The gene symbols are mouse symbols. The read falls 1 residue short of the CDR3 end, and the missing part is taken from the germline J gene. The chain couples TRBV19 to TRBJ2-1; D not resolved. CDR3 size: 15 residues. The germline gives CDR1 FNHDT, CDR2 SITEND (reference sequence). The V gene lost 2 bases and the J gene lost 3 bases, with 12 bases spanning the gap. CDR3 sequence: CASSIPGEGYAEQFF. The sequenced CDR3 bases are TGTGCCAGCAGTATCCCCGGGGAAGGCTATGCTGAGCAGTTC.

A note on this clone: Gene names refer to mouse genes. CDR3 sequence reads: CASSPTKIYAEQFF. CDR3 bases read: TGTGCCAGCAGCCCGACAAAAATCTATGCTGAGCAGTTC. The genes are TRBV26 and TRBJ2-1; D remains ambiguous. Coverage ceases 1 residue before the CDR3 finishes, and the germline J gene fills in the end. The CDR3 covers 14 residues. Germline values: CDR1 KGHPV, CDR2 FQNQEV (reference sequence). Trimming shortened V by 6 bases and J by 3 bases, and 12 bases separated the two germline ends. The whole variable domain, filled in from reference TRBV26 and TRBJ2-1, reads NSKVIQTPRYLVKGQGQKAKMRCIPEKGHPVVFWYQQNKNNEFKFLINFQNQEVLQQIDMTEKRFSAECPSNSPCSLEIQSSEAGDSALYLCASSPTKIYAEQFFGPGTRLTVL.

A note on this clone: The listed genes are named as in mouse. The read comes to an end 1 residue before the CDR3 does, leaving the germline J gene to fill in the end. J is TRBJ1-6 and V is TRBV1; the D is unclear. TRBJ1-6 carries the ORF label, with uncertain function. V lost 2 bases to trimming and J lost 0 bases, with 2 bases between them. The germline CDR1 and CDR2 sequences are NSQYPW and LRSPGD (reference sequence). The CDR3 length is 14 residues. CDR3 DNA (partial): TGCACCTGCAGTGCATATTCCTATAATTCGCCCCTCTAC. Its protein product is CTCSAYSYNSPLY. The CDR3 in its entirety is CTCSAYSYNSPLYF.

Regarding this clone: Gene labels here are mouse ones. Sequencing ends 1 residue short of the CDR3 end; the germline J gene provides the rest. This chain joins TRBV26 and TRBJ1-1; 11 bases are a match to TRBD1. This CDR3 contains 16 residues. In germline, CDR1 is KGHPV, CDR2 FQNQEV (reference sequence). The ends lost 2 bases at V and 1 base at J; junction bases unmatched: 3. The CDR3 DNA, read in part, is TGTGCCAGCAGTCTGACCGGGACAGGGGGAAACACAGAAGTCTTC. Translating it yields CASSLTGTGGNTEVF. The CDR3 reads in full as CASSLTGTGGNTEVFF.

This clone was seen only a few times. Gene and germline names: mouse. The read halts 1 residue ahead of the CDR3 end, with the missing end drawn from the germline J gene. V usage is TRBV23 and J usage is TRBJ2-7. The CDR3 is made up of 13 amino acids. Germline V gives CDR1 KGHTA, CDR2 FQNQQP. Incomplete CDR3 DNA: TGCTCCAGCAGTCAATCGGGATGGGGCGAACAGTAC. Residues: CSSSQSGWGEQY. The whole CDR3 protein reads CSSSQSGWGEQYF.

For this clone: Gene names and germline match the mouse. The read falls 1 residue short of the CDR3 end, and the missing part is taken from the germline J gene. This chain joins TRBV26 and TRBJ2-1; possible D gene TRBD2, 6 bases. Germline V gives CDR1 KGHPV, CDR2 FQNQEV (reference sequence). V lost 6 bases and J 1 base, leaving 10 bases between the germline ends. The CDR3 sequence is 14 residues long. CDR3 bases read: TGTGCCAGCAGCCGACTGGAAAACTATGCTGAGCAGTTC. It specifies CASSRLENYAEQF. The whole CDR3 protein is CASSRLENYAEQFF.

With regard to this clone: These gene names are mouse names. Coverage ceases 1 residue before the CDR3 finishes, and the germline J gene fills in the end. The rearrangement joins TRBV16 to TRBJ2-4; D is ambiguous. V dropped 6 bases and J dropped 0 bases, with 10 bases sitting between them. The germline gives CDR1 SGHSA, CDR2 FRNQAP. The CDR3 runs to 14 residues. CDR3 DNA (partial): TGTGCAAGCAGGCCTACTCGTAGTCAAAACACCTTGTAC. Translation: CASRPTRSQNTLY. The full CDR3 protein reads CASRPTRSQNTLYF.

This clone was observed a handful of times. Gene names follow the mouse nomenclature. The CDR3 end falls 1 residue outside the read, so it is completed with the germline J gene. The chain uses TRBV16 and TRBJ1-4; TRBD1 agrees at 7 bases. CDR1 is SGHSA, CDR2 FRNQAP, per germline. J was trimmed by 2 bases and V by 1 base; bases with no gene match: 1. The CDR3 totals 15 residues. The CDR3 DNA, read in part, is TGTGCAAGCAGCTTAGGAGGGGGCTCCAACGAAAGATTATTT. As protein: CASSLGGGSNERLF. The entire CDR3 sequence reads CASSLGGGSNERLFF.

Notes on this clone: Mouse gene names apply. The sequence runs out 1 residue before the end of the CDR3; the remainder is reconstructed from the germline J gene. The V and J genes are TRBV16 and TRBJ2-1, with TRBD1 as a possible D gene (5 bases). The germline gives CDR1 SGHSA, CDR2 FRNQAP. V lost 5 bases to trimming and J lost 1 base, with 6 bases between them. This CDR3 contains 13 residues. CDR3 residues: CASSPGNYAEQFF. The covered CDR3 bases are TGTGCAAGCAGCCCAGGGAACTATGCTGAGCAGTTC.

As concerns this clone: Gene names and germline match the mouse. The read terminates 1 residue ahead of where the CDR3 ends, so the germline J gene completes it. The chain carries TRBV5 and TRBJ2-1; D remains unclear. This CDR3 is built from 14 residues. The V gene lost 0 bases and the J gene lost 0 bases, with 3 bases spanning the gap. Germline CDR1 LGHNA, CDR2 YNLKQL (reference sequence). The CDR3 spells CASSQEGNYAEQFF. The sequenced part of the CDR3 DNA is TGTGCCAGCAGCCAAGAGGGTAACTATGCTGAGCAGTTC.

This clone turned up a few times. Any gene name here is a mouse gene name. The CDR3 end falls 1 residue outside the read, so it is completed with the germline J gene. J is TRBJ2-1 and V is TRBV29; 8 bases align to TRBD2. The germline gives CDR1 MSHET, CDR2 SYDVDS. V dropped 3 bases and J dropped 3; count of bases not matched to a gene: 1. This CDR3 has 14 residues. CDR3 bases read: TGTGCTAGCAGTTTGGGGGGGCGCTATGCTGAGCAGTTC. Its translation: CASSLGGRYAEQF. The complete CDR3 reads CASSLGGRYAEQFF.

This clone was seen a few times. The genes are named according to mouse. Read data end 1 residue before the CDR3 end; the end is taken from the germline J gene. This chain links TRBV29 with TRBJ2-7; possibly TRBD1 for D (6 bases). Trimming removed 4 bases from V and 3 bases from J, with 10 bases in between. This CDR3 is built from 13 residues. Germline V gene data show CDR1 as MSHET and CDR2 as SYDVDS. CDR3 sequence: CASSSGHLYEQYF. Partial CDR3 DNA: TGTGCTAGCAGTTCGGGACATCTCTATGAACAGTAC.

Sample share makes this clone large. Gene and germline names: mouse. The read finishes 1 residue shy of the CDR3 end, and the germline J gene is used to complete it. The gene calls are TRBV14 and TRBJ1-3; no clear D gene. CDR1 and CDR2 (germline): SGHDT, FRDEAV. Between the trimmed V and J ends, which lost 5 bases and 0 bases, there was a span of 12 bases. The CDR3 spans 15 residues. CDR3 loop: CASSPTTHSGNTLYF. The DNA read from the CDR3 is TGTGCCAGCAGCCCCACGACACATTCTGGAAATACGCTCTAT.

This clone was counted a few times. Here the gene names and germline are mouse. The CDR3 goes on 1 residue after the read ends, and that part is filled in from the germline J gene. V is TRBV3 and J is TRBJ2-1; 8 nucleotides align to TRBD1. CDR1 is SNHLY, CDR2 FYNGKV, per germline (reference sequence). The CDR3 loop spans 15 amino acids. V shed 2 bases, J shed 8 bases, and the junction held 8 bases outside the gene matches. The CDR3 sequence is CASSLWTGRRTEQFF. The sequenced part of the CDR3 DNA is TGTGCCAGCAGCTTATGGACAGGGAGACGGACTGAGCAGTTC.